This record looks at one T cell receptor (beta chain) sequence and its context. The sample originates from a study of blood T cell repertoires in COVID-19. The CDR3 extends over 16 amino acids. CDR1 is MGHRA and CDR2 is YSYEKL in the germline V gene. The V and J ends lost 1 base and 4 bases respectively, with 14 bases between them. As handled by the study authors: Scientists estimated how many nucleated cells there were by amplifying reference gene primers. This table comes from immunoSEQ multiplex PCR, and its TCRdb copy is limited to in-frame clones, with some not included. That table supplies the V and J calls and clone size; D and trimming were determined from the DNA. The table lists 62,000 or so clones, 88% of them singletons, with more than 4% in the top ten.

This receptor was taken from a human donor in a cohort sampled during active COVID-19. The V gene is TRBV4-1, the J gene TRBJ2-1; D may be TRBD1 (6 bases). Sequencing used peripheral blood. CDR3 residues: CASSQAPGQTYNEQFF. The CDR3 coding sequence is TGCGCCAGCAGCCAAGCTCCAGGACAGACTTACAATGAGCAGTTCTTC.